These 6 T cell receptor beta chains originate from one sample sequenced in a study of CD8+CD57+ T cells in acquired aplastic anemia. Those patients picked for sequencing had displayed CD8+CD57+ cell expansion on flow cytometry. Genomic DNA was employed as the template in profiling TCR beta VDJ and CDR3. MiXCR, run by TCRdb on the reads, gives a single entry per CDR3 protein. The repertoire holds 150,000 to 200,000 distinct CDR3 sequences, with roughly 45% as singletons. The sequencing sample was made of sorted CD4+, CD8+, or CD8+CD57+ T cells (not recorded which) from PBMCs. The origin of the receptors is a human donor with aplastic anemia.

The chain couples TRBV29-1 to TRBJ2-7; TRBD2 agrees at 8 bases. There are 14 residues in the CDR3. CDR1 and CDR2 from the germline V gene are SQVTM and ANQGSEA. The chain's CDR3 is CGAVAGGAQDEQYF. CDR3 nucleotide sequence: TGCGGCGCGGTTGCCGGGGGGGCCCAAGACGAGCAGTACTTC.

On this clonotype: Just one base apart from a much larger clone, this may be a read error. The chain has TRBV2 and TRBJ1-2, with D perhaps matching TRBD1 (6 bases). CDR1 and CDR2 from the germline V gene are SNHLY and FYNNEI. This CDR3 is built from 15 residues. V shed 6 bases and J shed 4 bases, with 18 bases lying between them. The CDR3 nucleotides are TGTGCCAGCAGCCCTGGGACACCCGCCGGCTATGGCTACACCTTC. This gives the protein CASSPGTPAGYGYTF. The whole variable domain, filled in from reference TRBV2 and TRBJ1-2, reads EPEVTQTPSHQVTQMGQEVILRCVPISNHLYFYWYRQILGQKVEFLVSFYNNEISEKSEIFDDQFSVERPDGSNFTLKIRSTKLEDSAMYFCASSPGTPAGYGYTFGSGTRLTVV.

This clonotype has ten or more counts. V usage is TRBV5-6 and J usage is TRBJ1-2; D may be TRBD1 (6 bases). This CDR3 has 14 residues. Germline-derived CDR1 and CDR2 are SGHDT and YYEEEE. The V end lost 3 bases, the J end lost 2 bases, and 11 bases lay between the germline ends. The CDR3 sequence is CASSYGTTNYGYTF. The CDR3, as DNA: TGTGCCAGCAGCTACGGGACAACGAACTATGGCTACACCTTC.

This clonotype was picked up many times. J is TRBJ1-2 and V is TRBV5-4; no firm D call. Trimming took off 0 bases at V and 9 bases at J, with 12 bases between the two ends. This CDR3 is built from 13 residues. In germline, CDR1 is SGHNT, CDR2 YYREEE (reference sequence). The CDR3 reads CASSLGHSDRYTF. DNA of the CDR3: TGTGCCAGCAGCTTGGGACATTCTGATCGCTACACCTTC.

This clonotype came up many times. J is TRBJ1-1 and V is TRBV15; D may be TRBD1 (5 bases). The CDR3 extends over 14 amino acids. Trimming shortened V by 0 bases and J by 4 bases, and 9 bases separated the two germline ends. Looked up from germline, CDR1 is LNHNV and CDR2 is YYDKDF (reference sequence). CDR3 region: CATSRDPGITEAFF. CDR3 DNA: TGTGCCACCAGCAGAGATCCAGGGATCACTGAAGCTTTCTTT. Variable domain in full (rest from reference TRBV15 and TRBJ1-1): DAMVIQNPRYQVTQFGKPVTLSCSQTLNHNVMYWYQQKSSQAPKLLFHYYDKDFNNEADTPDNFQSRRPNTSFCFLDIRSPGLGDTAMYLCATSRDPGITEAFFGQGTRLTVV.

This clonotype has a handful of counts. The conserved closing phenylalanine or tryptophan is absent in this CDR3, likely reflecting a read error. Because the CDR3's place on the DNA is in doubt, the DNA is left out and the CDR3 is given as listed by TCRdb. CDR3 sequence: CASSSTGG. The chain employs TRBV7-4 and TRBJ1-6. 8 amino acids form the CDR3, both terminal residues included. The V gene's germline CDR1 is SGHVT and CDR2 SQSDAQ.